The subject of this entry is one T cell receptor beta chain. This record belongs to a study of T cell changes during pregnancy in multiple sclerosis. V was shortened by 5 bases and J by 5 bases, with 15 bases between the two germline ends. The V gene's germline CDR1 is MNHEY and CDR2 SMNVEV (reference sequence). The CDR3 extends over 14 amino acids. This table comes from immunoSEQ multiplex PCR, and its TCRdb copy is limited to in-frame clones, with some not included. The sample yields approximately 44,000 clones, 80% to 95% seen once. The sequence was obtained from a female donor with multiple sclerosis, enrolled in a pregnancy study. J is TRBJ2-5 and V is TRBV27, with TRBD2 as a possible D gene (6 bases). The sample in question was CD4+ T cells from peripheral blood mononuclear cells, obtained in the first trimester of pregnancy. CDR3 loop: CASSPQTRLETQYF. The DNA of the CDR3 is TGTGCCAGCAGTCCACAGACTAGATTGGAGACCCAGTACTTC.